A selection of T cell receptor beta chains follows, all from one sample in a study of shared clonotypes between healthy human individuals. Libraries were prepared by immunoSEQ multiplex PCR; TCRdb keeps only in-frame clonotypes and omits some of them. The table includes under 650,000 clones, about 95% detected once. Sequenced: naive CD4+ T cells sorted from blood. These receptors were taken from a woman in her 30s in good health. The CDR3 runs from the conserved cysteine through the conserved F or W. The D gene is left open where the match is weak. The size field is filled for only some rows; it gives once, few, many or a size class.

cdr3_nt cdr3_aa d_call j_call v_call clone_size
TGTGCCATCAGCAAGGGACAGGGAGAACAAGAGACCCAGTACTTC CAISKGQGEQETQYF TRBD1 TRBJ2-5 TRBV10-3 -
TGCGCCAGCAGCGGTGGAGGGCCCCAAGAGACCCAGTACTTC CASSGGGPQETQYF - TRBJ2-5 TRBV5-1 -
TGTGCCAGCAGACCCAGGGCGTCTAATGAAAAACTGTTTTTT CASRPRASNEKLFF - TRBJ1-4 TRBV2 once
TGTGCCAGCAGTTACTGGGGGGGTACGCAGTATTTT CASSYWGGTQYF TRBD2 TRBJ2-3 TRBV6-5 -
TGTGCCAGCAGTTTATCGGGGGTCGCCGGGACTGAAGCTTTCTTT CASSLSGVAGTEAFF - TRBJ1-1 TRBV28 -
TGTGCCAGCAGTTTATCGACCGGGACTAGCATCTACAATGAGCAGTTCTTC CASSLSTGTSIYNEQFF TRBD2 TRBJ2-1 TRBV27 once
TGTGCCAGCAGCTTGAACACAGATACGCAGTATTTT CASSLNTDTQYF - TRBJ2-3 TRBV5-6 -
TGTGCCAGCAGTCCCCAGGGGGGGGATTCCGGATCCACCGGGGAGCTGTTTTTT CASSPQGGDSGSTGELFF - TRBJ2-2 TRBV6-4 -
TGCGCCAGCAGCAGGACTGGACTGGAGCAGTACTTC CASSRTGLEQYF - TRBJ2-5 TRBV10-2 -
TGTGCCAGCAGCCCCTCGGGAGCGGGAGGGCCCAATGAGCAGTTCTTC CASSPSGAGGPNEQFF TRBD2 TRBJ2-1 TRBV7-8 once
TGTGCCAGCAGTGAGTGGGACAGGAAAGACACCATATATTTT CASSEWDRKDTIYF TRBD1 TRBJ1-3 TRBV25-1 few
TGTGCCAGCAGTATCCCGGACAGGGGGCTGTACGAGCAGTACTTC CASSIPDRGLYEQYF TRBD1 TRBJ2-7 TRBV28 -
TGTGCCAGCAGCGGAAACTCTGGAAACACCATATATTTT CASSGNSGNTIYF - TRBJ1-3 TRBV6-5 -
TGCGCCAGCAGCTTGCGTACCGGACCTTTGAGGCAGTACGAGCAGTACTTC CASSLRTGPLRQYEQYF - TRBJ2-7 TRBV5-1 -
TGTGCCAGCAGTTACGTGGCAGGCGGATTTGGCTACACCTTC CASSYVAGGFGYTF - TRBJ1-2 TRBV6-5 -
TGTGCCAGCAGCTCCGGGACAGGGGGCTACGAGCAGTACTTC CASSSGTGGYEQYF TRBD1 TRBJ2-7 TRBV7-9 once
TGTGCCAGCAGTTACTCGAGAGGGGAGGGGCAGCCCCAGCATTTT CASSYSRGEGQPQHF - TRBJ1-5 TRBV6-5 -
TGTGCCAGCCGCCGTATGTGGAATCACGAGCAGTACTTC CASRRMWNHEQYF - TRBJ2-7 TRBV28 -
TGTGCCAGCAAGGCGGGACAGGGCTCCAACGAGCAGTACTTC CASKAGQGSNEQYF TRBD1 TRBJ2-7 TRBV28 -
TGTGCCTGGAGTGGGGTACTAGCGGGGAGAGGGGAGCAGTACTTC CAWSGVLAGRGEQYF TRBD2 TRBJ2-7 TRBV30 -
TGTGCCAGCAGCTTAGCTTCAGGGCTAGCGGGATGGAATGAGCAGTTCTTC CASSLASGLAGWNEQFF TRBD2 TRBJ2-1 TRBV11-2 -
TGTGCCAGCAGCGTATCAATCTCCGACGAGCAGTACTTC CASSVSISDEQYF - TRBJ2-7 TRBV9 -
TGTGCCAGCAGTCTTAACCGAGGGGAGCTGTTTTTT CASSLNRGELFF - TRBJ2-2 TRBV27 -
TGCGCCAGCAGCCAAGTTCTAATTAGGGACAGGAACACCGGGGAGCTGTTTTTT CASSQVLIRDRNTGELFF TRBD1 TRBJ2-2 TRBV4-1 -
TGTGCCAGCAGCCCGGGACGTAGCAATCAGCCCCAGCATTTT CASSPGRSNQPQHF - TRBJ1-5 TRBV11-2 -
TGTGCCAGCAGCCAAGAGCAGGGCTCATTCTCCTATAATTCACCCCTCCACTTT CASSQEQGSFSYNSPLHF - TRBJ1-6 TRBV4-2 once
TGTGCCAGCAGTCCTCGGACTGTATTTAGCTCCTACGAGCAGTACTTC CASSPRTVFSSYEQYF - TRBJ2-7 TRBV27 -
TGTGCCAGCAGCTTACAGCGGGACTCCTACGAGCAGTACTTC CASSLQRDSYEQYF TRBD2 TRBJ2-7 TRBV11-2 -
TGTGCCAGCAGCAAAGGGGGACCGGTCGAGCAGTACTTC CASSKGGPVEQYF - TRBJ2-7 TRBV21-1 once
TGTGCCAGCAGTAAGACATCCTTCACCTACAATGAGCAGTTCTTC CASSKTSFTYNEQFF - TRBJ2-1 TRBV6-1 -
TGTGCCAGCAGTTACGTGAACTTCCCTGGAAACACCATATATTTT CASSYVNFPGNTIYF - TRBJ1-3 TRBV6-6 -
TGTGCCAGCAGTGATGGGAGGCGCTACGAGCAGTACTTC CASSDGRRYEQYF - TRBJ2-7 TRBV2 once
TGCGCCAGCAGCCTACTTCAGGGGAACACTGAAGCTTTCTTT CASSLLQGNTEAFF - TRBJ1-1 TRBV5-1 -
TGTGCCAGCTCACCCTTACCCCCAAATTCAGCAGCTTTCTTT CASSPLPPNSAAFF - TRBJ1-1 TRBV18 -
TGTGCCAGCAGCGCCGCCCGTACAGGGAACACTGAAGCTTTCTTT CASSAARTGNTEAFF - TRBJ1-1 TRBV2 once
TGTGCCAGTAGCCCCTTGGCGGGCGCGACAGATACGCAGTATTTT CASSPLAGATDTQYF - TRBJ2-3 TRBV19 -
TGTGCCAGCTTGGGGAGGGGCCCTAGCGGGAACCCCCACGAGCAGTACTTC CASLGRGPSGNPHEQYF TRBD2 TRBJ2-7 TRBV28 -
TGTGCCAGCAGTTTAATGCCACCAGATACGCAGTATTTT CASSLMPPDTQYF - TRBJ2-3 TRBV27 few
TGTGCCTGGTCCCAGGGGGCGGTAGGGTATCAGCCCCAGCATTTT CAWSQGAVGYQPQHF TRBD1 TRBJ1-5 TRBV30 -
TGTGCCAGCAGTTACTCGCAGGCGCCAGGAGGCGAAAAACTGTTTTTT CASSYSQAPGGEKLFF - TRBJ1-4 TRBV6-6 -
TGTGCCAGCAGCTTAAACCCTACGGCTTCCGGAGGGTACTTC CASSLNPTASGGYF - TRBJ2-7 TRBV11-2 few
TGTGCCAGCAGACAACAGGGATACAATGAGCAGTTCTTC CASRQQGYNEQFF - TRBJ2-1 TRBV6-5 -
TGCGCCAGCAGCCAAGAACCCGAGGCTACTACCTACGAGCAGTACTTC CASSQEPEATTYEQYF - TRBJ2-7 TRBV4-1 -
TGTGCCAGCAGTCTTCTGGGGGGGGACTCCTACGAGCAGTACTTC CASSLLGGDSYEQYF TRBD2 TRBJ2-7 TRBV28 -
TGTGCCAGCAGGTATAGGGTCCTCTTGAACACTGAAGCTTTCTTT CASRYRVLLNTEAFF - TRBJ1-1 TRBV28 -
TGTGCCAGCAGCCGTGGACAGGGAGAGACCCAGTACTTC CASSRGQGETQYF TRBD1 TRBJ2-5 TRBV11-2 -
TGTGCCAGTAGTATTGGGGCGGAAGTGACGAAACTCGGGGAGCTGTTTTTT CASSIGAEVTKLGELFF - TRBJ2-2 TRBV19 -
TGCGCCAGCAGCCCTCTCGGCCAACAGAATACTGAAGCTTTCTTT CASSPLGQQNTEAFF - TRBJ1-1 TRBV4-1 -
TGTGCCAGCAACGTAGGAGGTCTGTGGTACTTC CASNVGGLWYF - TRBJ2-7 TRBV25-1 -
TGTGCCAGCAGTCGATCAGACGGGGAGACCCAGTACTTC CASSRSDGETQYF - TRBJ2-5 TRBV28 -
TGTGCCAGCAGTTACGACGGGAACACTGAAGCTTTCTTT CASSYDGNTEAFF - TRBJ1-1 TRBV6-5 -
TGTGCCAGCAGCTTGACCCTTACTAGCGGGAGGGCCTACGAGCAGTACTTC CASSLTLTSGRAYEQYF TRBD2 TRBJ2-7 TRBV5-4 -
TGTGCCTGGAGTGTACCAGGGGCTGATGAAAAACTGTTTTTT CAWSVPGADEKLFF - TRBJ1-4 TRBV30 -
TGTGCCAGCAGCTTTACGTTGGGGGAGACCCAGTACTTC CASSFTLGETQYF - TRBJ2-5 TRBV5-5 -
TGTGCCAGCAATAATGGACAGGCCCAAAACACTGAAGCTTTCTTT CASNNGQAQNTEAFF TRBD1 TRBJ1-1 TRBV2 -
TGTGCTAGTGGTTTGGGGACTTCGACAGGTTGGGCCTACAATGAGCAGTTCTTC CASGLGTSTGWAYNEQFF - TRBJ2-1 TRBV12-5 -
TGTGCCAGTAGGAAAGCGGGAGGCACAGATACGCAGTATTTT CASRKAGGTDTQYF TRBD2 TRBJ2-3 TRBV19 -
TGTGCCAGCAGTCTGGGACAGGCTAACTATGGCTACACCTTC CASSLGQANYGYTF TRBD1 TRBJ1-2 TRBV6-5 -